A selection of T cell receptor beta chains follows, all from one sample in a study of blood T cell repertoires in COVID-19. TCRdb keeps only in-frame clones here, not all; method: immunoSEQ multiplex PCR. The data show some 250,000 clones, roughly four fifths seen once. The material sequenced was peripheral blood. The receptors derive from a man aged 25 to 45 who had recovered from COVID-19. CDR3s include the opening cysteine and the closing phenylalanine or tryptophan. The order of the fields is clone size, J gene, D gene, V gene, CDR3 protein, CDR3 DNA. The D gene is left open where the match is weak. Expanded clones are given a class, and other clones once, few, many or no size at all.

>.|TRBJ1-5|.|TRBV2
CASSESSGGQPQHF
TGTGCCAGCAGTGAATCCTCGGGGGGACAGCCCCAGCATTTT
>.|TRBJ2-3|TRBD1|TRBV10-3
CAVQGIPGDTQYF
TGTGCCGTACAGGGGATTCCGGGAGATACGCAGTATTTT
>.|TRBJ1-1|TRBD1|TRBV7-9
CASSQGQGRAEAFF
TGTGCCAGCAGCCAGGGACAGGGCAGGGCTGAAGCTTTCTTT
>many|TRBJ1-4|TRBD1|TRBV29-1
CSVCVQGLQKLFF
TGCAGCGTTTGTGTACAGGGGCTCCAAAAACTGTTTTTT
>.|TRBJ2-7|TRBD2|TRBV11-2
CASTVAGGLVYEQYF
TGTGCCAGCACGGTAGCGGGGGGGCTAGTCTACGAGCAGTACTTC
>.|TRBJ1-4|.|TRBV28
CASGDGGATNEKLFF
TGTGCCAGCGGAGACGGGGGGGCAACTAATGAAAAACTGTTTTTT
>once|TRBJ2-3|.|TRBV14
CASTGPSTDTQYF
TGTGCCAGCACAGGGCCTAGCACAGATACGCAGTATTTT
>.|TRBJ1-2|.|TRBV10-2
CASSANGVGYTF
TGCGCCAGCAGTGCCAACGGGGTTGGCTACACCTTC
>.|TRBJ2-2|TRBD2|TRBV14
CASSPTSGGAAGELFF
TGTGCCAGCAGCCCTACTAGCGGGGGGGCCGCCGGGGAGCTGTTTTTT
>.|TRBJ1-5|.|TRBV6-5
CASSRTLNQPQHF
TGTGCCAGCAGCCGAACCCTAAATCAGCCCCAGCATTTT
>once|TRBJ1-3|.|TRBV5-6
CASSLEGRGLSGNTIYF
TGTGCCAGCAGCTTGGAGGGGAGGGGACTCTCTGGAAACACCATATATTTT
>.|TRBJ2-3|TRBD2|TRBV10-1
CARRRLADTDTQYF
TGCGCCAGAAGGAGACTAGCGGACACAGATACGCAGTATTTT
>.|TRBJ1-2|TRBD1|TRBV3-1/TRBV3-2
CASSHSRGQDLNYGYTF
TGTGCCAGCAGCCACTCAAGGGGACAGGATCTTAACTATGGCTACACCTTC
>.|TRBJ2-3|TRBD1|TRBV9
CASSDAGTGEDTQYF
TGTGCCAGCAGCGACGCCGGGACAGGGGAGGATACGCAGTATTTT
>.|TRBJ2-1|.|TRBV7-3
CASSLGTYNEQFF
TGTGCCAGCAGCTTAGGGACTTACAATGAGCAGTTCTTC
>.|TRBJ1-2|TRBD1|TRBV6-5
CASSPDRDGGYTF
TGTGCCAGCAGTCCTGACAGGGACGGAGGCTACACCTTC
>few|TRBJ2-2|TRBD1|TRBV18
CASSPPRTGLNTGELFF
TGTGCCAGCTCACCACCCCGGACAGGTTTGAACACCGGGGAGCTGTTTTTT
>once|TRBJ2-1|TRBD2|TRBV9
CASSVDGGEYNEQFF
TGTGCCAGCAGCGTAGACGGGGGGGAATACAATGAGCAGTTCTTC
>few|TRBJ2-1|.|TRBV10-2
CASSDKVDSGNEQFF
TGCGCCAGCAGTGATAAGGTCGATAGCGGCAATGAGCAGTTCTTC
>.|TRBJ1-2|.|TRBV4-2
CASSQVAGKSDGYTF
TGTGCCAGCAGCCAAGTGGCAGGGAAAAGTGATGGCTACACCTTC
>.|TRBJ1-6|.|TRBV5-1
CASSDRGRLHF
TGCGCCAGCAGCGACCGGGGTCGCCTCCACTTT
>.|TRBJ2-7|.|TRBV4-1
CASSRPGQTYEQYF
TGCGCCAGCAGCCGCCCGGGACAAACCTACGAGCAGTACTTC
>.|TRBJ2-2|TRBD1|TRBV4-1
CASSQVRGRIGELFF
TGCGCCAGCAGCCAAGTCAGGGGGCGGATCGGGGAGCTGTTTTTT
>.|TRBJ2-2|TRBD1|TRBV7-9
CASSPQRTGRFVGELFF
TGTGCCAGCAGCCCACAACGGACAGGGAGGTTCGTCGGGGAGCTGTTTTTT
>.|TRBJ1-6|.|TRBV2
CASSESRDYNSPLHF
TGTGCCAGCAGTGAATCGCGTGACTATAATTCACCCCTCCACTTT
>once|TRBJ1-6|TRBD1|TRBV10-3
CAISPVAGGWNSPLHF
TGTGCCATCAGTCCCGTGGCAGGGGGTTGGAATTCACCCCTCCACTTT
>.|TRBJ1-3|TRBD1|TRBV6-5
CASRDRSLPGNTIYF
TGTGCCAGCAGGGACAGGAGTCTACCCGGAAACACCATATATTTT
>.|TRBJ2-1|.|TRBV2
CASSGPSEVGEQFF
TGTGCCAGCAGTGGACCCAGCGAGGTTGGGGAGCAGTTCTTC
>.|TRBJ1-3|.|TRBV7-9
CASSLQGSGNTIYF
TGTGCCAGCAGCTTGCAGGGGTCGGGAAACACCATATATTTT
>.|TRBJ2-1|TRBD1|TRBV28
CASRLVSGTGTYNEQFF
TGTGCCAGCAGATTAGTCTCCGGGACAGGGACCTACAATGAGCAGTTCTTC
>once|TRBJ1-4|TRBD1|TRBV28
CASSSPGQMNEKLFF
TGTGCCAGCAGTAGCCCGGGACAGATGAATGAAAAACTGTTTTTT
>.|TRBJ2-3|TRBD1|TRBV10-1
CASSESWTGTTDTQYF
TGCGCCAGCAGTGAGTCGTGGACAGGAACGACAGATACGCAGTATTTT
>.|TRBJ2-5|TRBD2|TRBV4-2
CASSHFPSGDYQETQYF
TGTGCCAGCAGCCATTTCCCTAGCGGGGACTACCAAGAGACCCAGTACTTC
>.|TRBJ2-7|TRBD1|TRBV5-1
CASSSPRDSLTYEQYF
TGCGCCAGCAGCTCCCCTCGGGACAGCCTAACCTACGAGCAGTACTTC
>.|TRBJ1-3|.|TRBV12-5
CASGGHRAGIVGNTIYF
TGTGCTAGTGGTGGCCATCGGGCAGGGATAGTCGGAAACACCATATATTTT
>.|TRBJ2-1|TRBD2|TRBV2
CATALGGRGLRDEQFF
TGTGCCACCGCCCTGGGAGGGAGGGGACTACGGGATGAGCAGTTCTTC
>many|TRBJ1-2|.|TRBV7-9
CASSLSGGVYGYTF
TGTGCCAGCAGCTTGTCTGGGGGGGTCTATGGCTACACCTTC
>.|TRBJ2-1|TRBD2|TRBV10-2
CASSAGTSVYNEQFF
TGCGCCAGCAGTGCGGGGACTAGCGTATACAATGAGCAGTTCTTC
>.|TRBJ2-3|TRBD2|TRBV10-3
CAISEFSGGASTDTQYF
TGTGCCATCAGTGAGTTCAGCGGGGGGGCGAGCACAGATACGCAGTATTTT
>.|TRBJ2-2|.|TRBV6-5
CASSSYTGELFF
TGTGCCAGCAGTTCATACACCGGGGAGCTGTTTTTT
>.|TRBJ2-3|TRBD1|TRBV7-2
CASSLQGQGTDTQYF
TGTGCCAGCAGCCTCCAGGGACAGGGAACAGATACGCAGTATTTT
>.|TRBJ2-1|.|TRBV19
CASSISVLGSYNEQFF
TGTGCCAGTAGTATTAGCGTCCTGGGATCCTACAATGAGCAGTTCTTC
>.|TRBJ1-4|TRBD1|TRBV29-1
CSVEGTEATNEKLFF
TGCAGCGTAGAGGGGACAGAGGCAACTAATGAAAAACTGTTTTTT
>few|TRBJ1-6|TRBD1|TRBV4-1
CASSQETGGTSNSPLHF
TGCGCCAGCAGCCAAGAGACAGGGGGGACCTCTAATTCACCCCTCCACTTT
>.|TRBJ1-6|TRBD1|TRBV10-3
CASDRGLNNSPLHF
TGTGCCAGCGACAGGGGGCTGAATAATTCACCCCTCCACTTT
>.|TRBJ2-6|.|TRBV7-9
CASSFHTRLTSSGANVLTF
TGTGCCAGCAGCTTCCATACCCGCCTGACCTCTAGTGGGGCCAACGTCCTGACTTTC
>.|TRBJ1-3|TRBD1|TRBV4-1
CASSQETQGMGNTIYF
TGCGCCAGCAGCCAAGAGACACAGGGGATGGGAAACACCATATATTTT
>.|TRBJ1-1|TRBD1|TRBV10-3
CASRQGEHAAFF
TGTGCCAGTAGACAGGGGGAACACGCGGCTTTCTTT
>many|TRBJ1-1|.|TRBV19
CASSTRQATEAFF
TGTGCCAGTAGCACCAGGCAGGCCACTGAAGCTTTCTTT
>.|TRBJ2-2|TRBD1|TRBV5-1
CASRFEGQYTGELFF
TGCGCCAGCAGGTTCGAGGGACAGTACACCGGGGAGCTGTTTTTT
>.|TRBJ2-2|.|TRBV5-1
CASSIPKEAEISSGELFF
TGCGCCAGCAGCATACCCAAGGAGGCAGAGATTTCTTCCGGGGAGCTGTTTTTT